This TCR beta chain was sequenced for a study of OX40 agonist ivuxolimab in advanced cancers. The study in broad terms: Ivuxolimab was a fully human IgG2 agonistic monoclonal antibody targeting the costimulatory receptor OX40 (CD134). Intravenous ivuxolimab was administered to patients every 2 weeks at six dose levels: 0.01, 0.1, 0.3, 1.5, 3 and 10 mg/kg. The paper reports the monotherapy dose-escalation portion (N of about 50 patients) of the phase I ivuxolimab trial. In the dose-escalation cohort, approximately 80% of patients were male, and the mean age was 60 years with a range of about 20 to 80. Among the approximately 50 dose-escalation patients, roughly 20 had hepatocellular carcinoma, about 15 melanoma, 9 renal cell carcinoma and 9 head and neck cancer. Prior anti-PD-1, anti-PD-L1 or anti-CTLA-4 therapy was permitted, and checkpoint inhibitors had been received by around 39% of dose-escalation patients. Peripheral TCRbeta sequencing aimed to test whether ivuxolimab altered TCR sequence diversity and caused clonal T-cell expansion. Partial responses were achieved by three dose-escalation patients, of whom one had hepatocellular carcinoma and two had cutaneous melanoma. The paper's findings and limits, for the study overall: After ivuxolimab, CD8+ T cells had more expanded clones than CD4+ T cells on average. Low levels of normalized T-cell clonal expansion were also seen in some patients who did not respond. In the 0.1-3.0 mg/kg groups, partial responders were among the patients with the lowest normalized peripheral clonal expansion, particularly in CD8+ T cells. The antigen specificity of the peripheral T cells that underwent clonal expansion was not determined. At doses of 0.1 to 3.0 mg/kg, clonal expansion of both CD4+ and CD8+ blood T cells was observed from baseline to week 6.

Patients with autoimmune disease history or receiving systemic immunosuppression were excluded from the trial. Peripheral blood for TCR sequencing was collected from all dose cohorts at baseline, on cycle 4 day 1, and on cycle 7 day 1. Samples came from an open-label, multicenter, first-in-human phase I dose-escalation trial of ivuxolimab. The trial enrolled adults with locally advanced or metastatic head and neck squamous cell, hepatocellular, melanoma or renal cell carcinoma. Before TCR sequencing, CD4+ T cells and CD8+ T cells from peripheral blood were sorted into separate populations. To sequence the TCRbeta CDR3 region, genomic DNA was isolated from the sorted cells. The immunoSEQ Assay was used to sequence the TCRbeta CDR3 regions. Drawn from immuneACCESS, this table holds only the in-frame rearrangements with V and J called that TCRdb kept. Clones are partly lost; checked studies trace under half to an unresolved V gene and leave the rest unexplained. This sample is represented by around 41,000 clones; 90% of them were singletons. Together, the top ten hold 6% of the sample.

In regard to this clone: There is no known antigen for this receptor. No much larger clone is present one base from it, and per-base qualities are unavailable.

Germline trimming: 3 bases from V, 6 bases from J; junction bases outside gene matches: 8. The germline V gene (reference sequence) provides CDR1 LNHDA and CDR2 SQIVND. The CDR3 numbers 14 residues from cysteine through phenylalanine. Only the CDR3 DNA is retained, 42 bases long and in frame from the first base. The input for sequencing was CD4+ or CD8+ T cells sorted from blood, taken in a trial of the OX40 agonist ivuxolimab. The V and J genes are TRBV19 and TRBJ2-7; the junction holds 7 bases that match TRBD1. This clonotype was obtained from an adult with an advanced solid tumor such as melanoma, head and neck, liver or kidney cancer. The CDR3 region reads CASSMDGTVPEQYF. The DNA sequence is given as TGTGCCAGTAGTATGGACGGGACAGTCCCCGAGCAGTACTTC.